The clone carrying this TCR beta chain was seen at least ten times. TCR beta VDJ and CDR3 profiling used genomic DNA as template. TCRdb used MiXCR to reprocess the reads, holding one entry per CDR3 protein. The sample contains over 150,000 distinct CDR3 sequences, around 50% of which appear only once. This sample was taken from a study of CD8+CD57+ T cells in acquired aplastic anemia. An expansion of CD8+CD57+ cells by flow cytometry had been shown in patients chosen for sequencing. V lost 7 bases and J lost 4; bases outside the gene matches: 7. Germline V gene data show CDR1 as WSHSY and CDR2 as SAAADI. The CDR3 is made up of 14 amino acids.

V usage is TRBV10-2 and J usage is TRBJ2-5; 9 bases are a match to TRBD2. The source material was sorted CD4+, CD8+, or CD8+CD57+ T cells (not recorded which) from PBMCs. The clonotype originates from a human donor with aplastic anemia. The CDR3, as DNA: TGCGCCAGCACTACGACTAGCGGCATAGAGACCCAGTACTTC. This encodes CASTTTSGIETQYF.